A single sample is the source of the 6 T cell receptor beta chains below, sequenced in a study of T cells after posttransplantation cyclophosphamide. Profiling relied on immunoSEQ multiplex PCR, and the TCRdb table lists in-frame clones only, not all of them. The sample has about 21,000 clones, 86% seen once. Sampled 1 year posttransplant, controls received myeloablative marrow transplants, methotrexate and a calcineurin inhibitor. The starting material was PBMCs, obtained approximately 360 days after allogeneic stem cell transplant with calcineurin inhibitor and methotrexate. The source is a female patient aged 30-39 years who received an allogeneic stem cell transplant from an unrelated donor, was CMV-positive, and had acute and chronic GVHD. Some T cells may be transferred from the graft donor.

The rearrangement links TRBV27 to TRBJ2-7, with 9 bases fitting TRBD2. The CDR3 runs 14 residues. J lost 2 bases, V lost 9 bases, and 8 bases had no gene match. Germline assignment: CDR1 MNHEY and CDR2 SMNVEV (reference sequence). CDR3 in amino acids: CASKIGGGAYEQYF. The DNA of the CDR3 is TGTGCCAGTAAGATAGGCGGGGGGGCCTACGAGCAGTACTTC.

The gene calls are TRBV4-1 and TRBJ2-3, with a possible D match to TRBD2 (5 bases). The CDR3 consists of 15 residues. Germline values: CDR1 MGHRA, CDR2 YSYEKL. With 3 bases removed from V and 2 bases from J, the gap between germline ends came to 12 bases. The CDR3 sequence is CASSHGFGDTDTQYF. CDR3 bases: TGCGCCAGCAGCCATGGCTTCGGGGACACAGATACGCAGTATTTT.

V and J are TRBV2 and TRBJ2-7; TRBD2 matches 13 bases. The CDR3 is made up of 13 amino acids. Germline loops: CDR1 SNHLY, CDR2 FYNNEI. V was clipped by 6 bases and J by 7 bases; unmatched bases: 3. The CDR3 DNA sequence: TGTGCCAGCAGAACTAGCGGGAGGGCAGAGCAGTACTTC. Encoded protein: CASRTSGRAEQYF. The full variable domain, rest sourced from reference TRBV2 and TRBJ2-7, is EPEVTQTPSHQVTQMGQEVILRCVPISNHLYFYWYRQILGQKVEFLVSFYNNEISEKSEIFDDQFSVERPDGSNFTLKIRSTKLEDSAMYFCASRTSGRAEQYFGPGTRLTVT.

The rearrangement links TRBV9 to TRBJ2-7; 7 nucleotides align to TRBD2. V lost 4 bases, J lost 2 bases, and 15 bases stayed unmatched. Germline V CDR1 and CDR2: SGDLS, YYNGEE. The CDR3 has 17 residues. The CDR3 coding sequence is TGTGCCAGCAGCCCAAACTCGGGAGGCCTCACAACCTACGAGCAGTACTTC. Amino acid sequence: CASSPNSGGLTTYEQYF.

CDR3 sequence reads: CASSPQTQGSEQYF. As DNA, the CDR3 is TGTGCCAGCTCACCCCAGACTCAGGGGAGCGAGCAGTACTTC. The V and J genes are TRBV18 and TRBJ2-7; D is possibly TRBD1 (6 bases). The CDR3 runs 14 residues. Germline V lookup: CDR1 KGHSH, CDR2 LQKENI. V gave up 3 bases and J gave up 6 bases, with 15 bases separating them.

The chain combines TRBV7-2 with TRBJ2-1; tentatively, D is TRBD2 (5 bases). The CDR3 is 13 amino acids. V was pared by 2 bases and J by 15 bases, with 17 bases between. Germline CDR1 reads SGHTA; CDR2 reads FQGNSA. The CDR3 DNA follows: TGTGCCAGCAGCTTAAAGAGGGATGGTCGAGCGTTCTTC. This sequence encodes CASSLKRDGRAFF.